A single sample is the source of the 22 T cell receptor beta chains below, sequenced in a study of cytomegalovirus exposure and HLA in healthy donors. The study ran its PCR with 60 Vbeta and 13 Jbeta primers. Using immunoSEQ multiplex PCR, the repertoire was profiled, and TCRdb retains in-frame clones only, with some absent. The sample contains 100,000 to 150,000 clones, 81% of which appear only once. The sequenced material came from PBMCs. The receptors shown here come from a young man in good health and CMV-seropositive.

To note about this clone: At one end the junction does not follow the germline gene, possibly because of a read error. CDR3 coding DNA: TGTGCTAGCAGCATGGGCCGAGACAATGAGCAGTTCTTC. Protein product: CASSMGRDNEQFF. The rearrangement uses TRBV7-7 and TRBJ2-1; D is unresolved. Germline assignment: CDR1 SSHAT and CDR2 FNYEAQ (reference sequence). CDR3 length equals 13 residues.

Only one count was recorded for this clone. Here the CDR3 reads CASSFHTSGYEQYF. The DNA of the CDR3 is TGTGCCAGCAGCTTCCATACTAGCGGCTACGAGCAGTACTTC. The chain recombines TRBV5-4 with TRBJ2-7; 8 positions match TRBD2. Germline V gives CDR1 SGHNT, CDR2 YYREEE (reference sequence). This CDR3 contains 14 residues. The ends lost 2 bases at V and 3 bases at J; junction bases unmatched: 4. The full variable domain, its missing parts supplied by reference TRBV5-4 and TRBJ2-7, is ETGVTQSPTHLIKTRGQQVTLRCSSQSGHNTVSWYQQALGQGPQFIFQYYREEENGRGNFPPRFSGLQFPNYSSELNVNALELDDSALYLCASSFHTSGYEQYFGPGTRLTVT.

V is TRBV19 and J is TRBJ2-2; 8 nucleotides align to TRBD1. V dropped 5 bases and J dropped 6; count of bases not matched to a gene: 5. The CDR3 is 14 amino acids. Germline values: CDR1 LNHDA, CDR2 SQIVND (reference sequence). For the CDR3, the DNA is TGTGCCAGTAGTGGCTCAGGGGGCCCCGGGGAGCTGTTTTTT. This gives the protein CASSGSGGPGELFF.

The chain joins TRBV15 to TRBJ2-3, with no clear D. The CDR3 spans 14 residues. V was pared by 0 bases and J by 3 bases, with 7 bases between. Germline V CDR1 and CDR2: LNHNV, YYDKDF (reference sequence). Written as DNA, the CDR3 is TGTGCCACCAGCAGAGATTCAGGTACAGATACGCAGTATTTT. Its translation: CATSRDSGTDTQYF.

This clone was seen more than once but under ten times. This chain uses TRBV7-2 with TRBJ2-7; tentatively, D is TRBD2 (6 bases). V was clipped by 5 bases and J by 3 bases, with 14 bases between them. The CDR3 contains 14 residues. CDR1 and CDR2 (germline): SGHTA, FQGNSA. The chain's CDR3 is CASSASGGIYEQYF. The CDR3 DNA follows: TGTGCCAGCAGCGCCTCCGGGGGAATCTACGAGCAGTACTTC.

This rearrangement joins TRBV9 to TRBJ1-6, with D unclear. CDR3 length: 16 amino acids. Germline lookup yields CDR1 SGDLS and CDR2 YYNGEE. Trimming shortened V by 0 bases and J by 8 bases, and 15 bases separated the two germline ends. In nucleotides, the CDR3 is TGTGCCAGCAGCGTAGCATCGAGGCCTTCGGATTCACCCCTCCACTTT. Amino acids: CASSVASRPSDSPLHF.

V usage is TRBV6-5 and J usage is TRBJ2-5; tentatively, D is TRBD2 (5 bases). The ends were cut back, 6 bases at V and 11 bases at J, with 16 bases in the middle. Per germline, CDR1 MNHEY and CDR2 SVGAGI. The CDR3 sequence is 12 residues long. CDR3 in amino acids: CASRAPGREQYF. In DNA, the CDR3 is TGTGCCAGCAGGGCCCCGGGAAGGGAGCAGTACTTC.

This clone was detected only a few times. The V gene is TRBV19, the J gene TRBJ2-3; 7 positions agree with TRBD1. Germline lookup yields CDR1 LNHDA and CDR2 SQIVND (reference sequence). V gave up 5 bases and J gave up 2 bases; unmatched junction bases: 4. The CDR3 contains 14 residues. The CDR3 is CASSPQGFTDTQYF. CDR3 sequence (DNA): TGTGCCAGTAGTCCACAGGGGTTCACAGATACGCAGTATTTT.

The V gene is TRBV6-5, the J gene TRBJ2-5, with D unresolved. V was shortened by 5 bases and J by 7 bases, with 14 bases between the two germline ends. The CDR3 runs to 13 residues. Germline V gene lookup returns CDR1 MNHEY and CDR2 SVGAGI. CDR3 DNA: TGTGCCAGCAGTCCAAGGTTGGGCGCGACCCAGTACTTC. Its protein is CASSPRLGATQYF.

This clone appeared a single time. The chain employs TRBV11-2 and TRBJ1-1, with D possibly matching TRBD1 (6 bases). Trimming left V 5 bases short and J 3 bases short, with 16 bases between. The CDR3 contains 15 residues. Per germline, CDR1 SGHAT and CDR2 FQNNGV. As DNA, the CDR3 is TGTGCCAGCAGCCCTTCCGCAGGGGCGGACACTGAAGCTTTCTTT. Translation gives CASSPSAGADTEAFF. The variable domain in full, with the rest retrieved from reference TRBV11-2 and TRBJ1-1, is EAGVAQSPRYKIIEKRQSVAFWCNPISGHATLYWYQQILGQGPKLLIQFQNNGVVDDSQLPKDRFSAERLKGVDSTLKIQPAKLEDSAVYLCASSPSAGADTEAFFGQGTRLTVV.

V and J are TRBV6-1 and TRBJ2-7; D gene uncertain. The germline V gene encodes CDR1 MNHNS and CDR2 SASEGT. Trimming took off 1 base at V and 4 bases at J, with 11 bases between the two ends. This CDR3 spans 14 amino acids. The CDR3 nucleotides read TGTGCCAGCAGTGAAGACATATCAGTTTACGAGCAGTACTTC. Translation gives CASSEDISVYEQYF.

The genes are TRBV7-9 and TRBJ2-5; D ambiguous. The CDR3 consists of 17 residues. Germline V gene data show CDR1 as SEHNR and CDR2 as FQNEAQ (reference sequence). Trimming left V 2 bases short and J 2 bases short, with 18 bases between. CDR3 in amino acids: CASSLLAGAQTQETQYF. The CDR3 region has the DNA TGTGCCAGCAGCTTATTAGCCGGAGCACAAACGCAAGAGACCCAGTACTTC.

In its sample, this clone was seen a few times. The chain links TRBV5-1 to TRBJ2-5, with D perhaps matching TRBD2 (6 bases). The germline CDR1 and CDR2 sequences are SGHRS and YFSETQ. This CDR3 spans 11 amino acids. V lost 5 bases to trimming and J lost 4 bases, with 6 bases between them. CDR3 DNA: TGCGCCAGCAGGGGAGGAGAGACCCAGTACTTC. It encodes CASRGGETQYF.

This chain connects TRBV4-3 to TRBJ1-4, with D perhaps TRBD1 (6 bases). Deletions cut 4 bases from V and 6 bases from J, with 15 bases between. The CDR3 runs 15 residues. The V gene's germline CDR1 is LGHNA and CDR2 YSLEER. DNA of the CDR3: TGCGCCAGCAGCCCCCAGGGGTTTACGGATGAAAAACTGTTTTTT. Protein: CASSPQGFTDEKLFF.

This rearrangement joins TRBV27 to TRBJ1-5; D uncertain. V lost 2 bases and J lost 5, with 7 bases in between. Germline CDR1 MNHEY, CDR2 SMNVEV (reference sequence). This CDR3 region has 13 residues. The CDR3 spells CASSLKGDQPQHF. CDR3 DNA: TGTGCCAGCAGTTTAAAGGGAGATCAGCCCCAGCATTTT.

The chain links TRBV18 to TRBJ1-2, with TRBD1 matching over 10 bases. The CDR3 consists of 16 residues. Germline V gives CDR1 KGHSH, CDR2 LQKENI. V shed 3 bases and J 0 bases; nucleotides not matched to a gene: 4. CDR3 protein: CASSPGQGSTNYGYTF. In DNA form, the CDR3 reads TGTGCCAGCTCACCGGGACAGGGGAGCACTAACTATGGCTACACCTTC. The whole variable domain, filled in from reference TRBV18 and TRBJ1-2, reads NAGVMQNPRHLVRRRGQEARLRCSPMKGHSHVYWYRQLPEEGLKFMVYLQKENIIDESGMPKERFSAEFPKEGPSILRIQQVVRGDSAAYFCASSPGQGSTNYGYTFGSGTRLTVV.

The chain uses TRBV27 and TRBJ2-5, with TRBD2 matching 11 bases. The CDR3 has 16 residues. Germline values: CDR1 MNHEY, CDR2 SMNVEV (reference sequence). Germline trimming cut 5 bases from V and 5 bases from J; bases unmatched to any gene: 10. The CDR3 reads CASSPNSGGAGETQYF. In nucleotides, the CDR3 is TGTGCCAGCAGTCCCAATAGCGGGGGGGCCGGTGAGACCCAGTACTTC.

V and J are TRBV2 and TRBJ2-3, with 10 positions matching TRBD2. This CDR3 is built from 15 residues. Germline assignment: CDR1 SNHLY and CDR2 FYNNEI. With 6 bases clipped from V and 2 bases from J, the junction kept 5 bases outside the gene matches. DNA for the CDR3: TGTGCCAGCAGGATGACTAGCGGGTTCACAGATACGCAGTATTTT. Protein: CASRMTSGFTDTQYF.

The chain recombines TRBV4-3 with TRBJ2-7, with 9 bases matching TRBD1. There are 15 residues in the CDR3. Germline values: CDR1 LGHNA, CDR2 YSLEER. Trimming cost V 3 bases and J 7 bases; bases outside gene matches: 10. CDR3 sequence reads: CASSQYLQGAGEQYF. The CDR3 region has the DNA TGCGCCAGCAGCCAGTACCTACAGGGGGCGGGTGAGCAGTACTTC.

This clone is categorized as medium-sized. The V call is TRBV30, the J call TRBJ2-2, with 10 bases that match TRBD2. Germline V lookup: CDR1 GTSNPN, CDR2 SVGIG (reference sequence). The V segment lost 3 bases and the J segment 3 bases; nucleotides outside the gene matches: 4. CDR3 size: 15 residues. In DNA form, the CDR3 reads TGTGCCTGGAGCTTAAGCGGGAGGGACACCGGGGAGCTGTTTTTT. As protein: CAWSLSGRDTGELFF.

This clone was recorded a few times. This chain links TRBV19 with TRBJ2-2; 11 bases are shared with TRBD2. The V gene's germline CDR1 is LNHDA and CDR2 SQIVND (reference sequence). V was clipped by 6 bases and J by 1 base; unmatched bases: 1. The CDR3 has 15 amino acids. CDR3 sequence reads: CASRGTSGNTGELFF. CDR3 coding DNA: TGTGCCAGTAGAGGGACTAGCGGGAACACCGGGGAGCTGTTTTTT.

This clone is a singleton in its sample. In the same sample, other DNA sequences code for this CDR3. The V gene is TRBV18, the J gene TRBJ2-7; weak D call: TRBD1 (5 bases). Trimming took 2 bases from V and 5 from J, leaving 10 bases between them. The CDR3 is made up of 13 amino acids. Germline V CDR1 and CDR2: KGHSH, LQKENI. CDR3 amino acids: CASSPGQSHEQYF. In DNA form, the CDR3 reads TGTGCCAGCTCACCAGGACAAAGCCACGAGCAGTACTTC.